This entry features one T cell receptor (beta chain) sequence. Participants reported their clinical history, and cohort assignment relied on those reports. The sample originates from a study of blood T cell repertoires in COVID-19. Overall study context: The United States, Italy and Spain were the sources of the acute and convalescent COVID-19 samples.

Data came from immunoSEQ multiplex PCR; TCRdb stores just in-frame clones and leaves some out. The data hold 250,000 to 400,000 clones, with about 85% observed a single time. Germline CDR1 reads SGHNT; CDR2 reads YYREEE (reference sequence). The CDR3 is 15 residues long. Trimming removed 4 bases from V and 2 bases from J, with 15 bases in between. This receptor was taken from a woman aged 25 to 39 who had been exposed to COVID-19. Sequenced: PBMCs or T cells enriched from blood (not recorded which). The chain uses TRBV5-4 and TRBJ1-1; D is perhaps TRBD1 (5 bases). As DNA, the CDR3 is TGTGCCAGCAGCCCCTCGGGGAGGGGAAACACTGAAGCTTTCTTT. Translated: CASSPSGRGNTEAFF.